The T cell receptor (beta chain) under discussion was sequenced for a study of technical replicates of blood from a handful of donors. Trimming took 0 bases from V and 4 from J, leaving 7 bases between them. The CDR3 has 13 residues. The germline CDR1 and CDR2 sequences are MGHRA and YSYEKL. The method was immunoSEQ multiplex PCR; TCRdb's version includes in-frame clones alone and lacks a portion of them. The sample lists 80,000 or so clones; 94% were seen once. V is TRBV4-1 and J is TRBJ2-7; unclear D gene. Input material: T cells isolated from PBMCs. The sequence came from a human donor in good health. CDR3 sequence: CASSQDLAYEQYF. As DNA, the CDR3 is TGCGCCAGCAGCCAAGATCTTGCGTACGAGCAGTACTTC.